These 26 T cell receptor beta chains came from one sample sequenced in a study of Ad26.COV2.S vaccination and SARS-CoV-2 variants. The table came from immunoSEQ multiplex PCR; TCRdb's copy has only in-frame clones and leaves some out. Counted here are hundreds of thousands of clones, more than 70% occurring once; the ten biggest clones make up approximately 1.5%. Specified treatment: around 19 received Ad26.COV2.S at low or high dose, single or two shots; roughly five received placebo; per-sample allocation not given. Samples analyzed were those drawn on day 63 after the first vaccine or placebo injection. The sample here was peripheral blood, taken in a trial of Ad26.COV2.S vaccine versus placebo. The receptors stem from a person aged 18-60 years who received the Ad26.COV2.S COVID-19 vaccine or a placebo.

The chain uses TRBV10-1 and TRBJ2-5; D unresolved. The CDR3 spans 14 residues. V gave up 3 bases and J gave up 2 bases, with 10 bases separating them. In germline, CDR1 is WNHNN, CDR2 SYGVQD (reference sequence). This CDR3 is CASSDGQPQETQYF. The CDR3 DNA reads TGCGCCAGCAGTGACGGGCAGCCTCAAGAGACCCAGTACTTC.

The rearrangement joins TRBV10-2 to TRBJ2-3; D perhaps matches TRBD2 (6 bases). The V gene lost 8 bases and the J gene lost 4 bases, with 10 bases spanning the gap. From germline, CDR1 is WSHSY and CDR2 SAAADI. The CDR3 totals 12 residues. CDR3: CASGGTSDTQYF. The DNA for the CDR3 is TGCGCCAGCGGAGGGACTTCAGATACGCAGTATTTT.

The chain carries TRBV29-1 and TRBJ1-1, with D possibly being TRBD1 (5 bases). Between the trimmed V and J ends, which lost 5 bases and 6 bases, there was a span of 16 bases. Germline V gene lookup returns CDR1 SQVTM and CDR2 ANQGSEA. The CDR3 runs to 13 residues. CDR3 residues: CSVIQVLGPEAFF. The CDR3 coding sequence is TGCAGCGTTATACAGGTTCTGGGGCCTGAAGCTTTCTTT.

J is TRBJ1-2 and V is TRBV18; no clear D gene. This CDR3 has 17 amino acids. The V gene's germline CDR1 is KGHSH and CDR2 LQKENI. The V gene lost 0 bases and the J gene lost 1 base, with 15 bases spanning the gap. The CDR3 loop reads CASSPPSLSSYNYGYTF. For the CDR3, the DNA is TGTGCCAGCTCACCACCGAGCCTAAGTTCTTATAACTATGGCTACACCTTC.

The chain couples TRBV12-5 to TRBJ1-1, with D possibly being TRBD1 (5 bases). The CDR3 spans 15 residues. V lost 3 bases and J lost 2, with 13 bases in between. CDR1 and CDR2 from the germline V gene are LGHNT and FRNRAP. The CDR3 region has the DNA TGTGCTAGTGGTTTCACCCACGGGGCCAACACTGAAGCTTTCTTT. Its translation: CASGFTHGANTEAFF.

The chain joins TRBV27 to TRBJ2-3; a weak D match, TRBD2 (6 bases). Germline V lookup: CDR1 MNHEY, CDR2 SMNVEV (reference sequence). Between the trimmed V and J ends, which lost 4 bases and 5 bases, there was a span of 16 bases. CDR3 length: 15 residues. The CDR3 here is CASSSRDPPIDTQYF. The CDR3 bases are TGTGCCAGCAGTTCGCGGGACCCCCCCATAGATACGCAGTATTTT.

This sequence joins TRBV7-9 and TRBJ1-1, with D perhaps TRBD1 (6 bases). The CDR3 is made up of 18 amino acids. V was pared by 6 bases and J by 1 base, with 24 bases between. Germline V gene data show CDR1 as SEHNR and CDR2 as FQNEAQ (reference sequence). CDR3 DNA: TGTGCCAGCAGTTCGAATAGAGGGGGTACCCCTGGGAACACTGAAGCTTTCTTT. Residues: CASSSNRGGTPGNTEAFF.

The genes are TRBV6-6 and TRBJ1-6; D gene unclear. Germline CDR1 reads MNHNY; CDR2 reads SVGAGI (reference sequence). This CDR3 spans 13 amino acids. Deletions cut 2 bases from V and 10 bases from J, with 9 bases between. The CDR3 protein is CASSYARSSPLHF. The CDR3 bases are TGTGCCAGCAGTTACGCCCGGAGCTCACCCCTCCACTTT.

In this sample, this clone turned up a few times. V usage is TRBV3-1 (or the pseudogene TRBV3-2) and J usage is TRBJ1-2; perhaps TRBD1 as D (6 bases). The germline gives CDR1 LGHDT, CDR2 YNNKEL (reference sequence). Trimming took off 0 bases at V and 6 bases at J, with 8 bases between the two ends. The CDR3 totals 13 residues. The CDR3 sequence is CASSQDTGHGYTF. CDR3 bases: TGTGCCAGCAGCCAAGACACAGGGCATGGCTACACCTTC.

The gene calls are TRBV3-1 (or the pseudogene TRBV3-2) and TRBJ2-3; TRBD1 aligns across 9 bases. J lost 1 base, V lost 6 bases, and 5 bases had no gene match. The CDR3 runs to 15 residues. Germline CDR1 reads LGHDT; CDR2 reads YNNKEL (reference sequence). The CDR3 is CASSRTGDGTDTQYF. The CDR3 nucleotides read TGTGCCAGCAGTCGGACAGGGGACGGCACAGATACGCAGTATTTT.

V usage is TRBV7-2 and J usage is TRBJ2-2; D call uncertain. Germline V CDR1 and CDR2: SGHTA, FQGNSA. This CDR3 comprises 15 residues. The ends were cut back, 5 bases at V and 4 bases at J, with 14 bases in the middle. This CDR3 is CASSRTRSFTGELFF. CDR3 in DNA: TGTGCCAGCAGCCGTACACGGAGTTTCACCGGGGAGCTGTTTTTT.

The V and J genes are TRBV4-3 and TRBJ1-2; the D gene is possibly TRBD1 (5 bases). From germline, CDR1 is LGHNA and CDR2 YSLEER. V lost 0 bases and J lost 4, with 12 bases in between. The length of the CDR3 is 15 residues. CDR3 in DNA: TGCGCCAGCAGCCAAGAACCGGGACCCATCTATGGCTACACCTTC. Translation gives CASSQEPGPIYGYTF.

In DNA, the CDR3 is TGTGCTAGTGGTTTCCGGGGCACCGAGACCCAGTACTTC. Its translation: CASGFRGTETQYF. The chain carries TRBV12-5 and TRBJ2-5, with D perhaps TRBD1 or TRBD2 (5 bases each). CDR1 LGHNT and CDR2 FRNRAP come from the germline V gene. Trimming shortened V by 3 bases and J by 5 bases, and 10 bases separated the two germline ends. The CDR3 covers 13 residues.

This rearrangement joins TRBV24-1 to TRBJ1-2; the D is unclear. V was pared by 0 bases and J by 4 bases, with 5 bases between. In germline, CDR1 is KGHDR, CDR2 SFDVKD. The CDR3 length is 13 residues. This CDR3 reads CATSDLDGYGYTF. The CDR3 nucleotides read TGTGCCACCAGTGATTTGGACGGCTATGGCTACACCTTC.

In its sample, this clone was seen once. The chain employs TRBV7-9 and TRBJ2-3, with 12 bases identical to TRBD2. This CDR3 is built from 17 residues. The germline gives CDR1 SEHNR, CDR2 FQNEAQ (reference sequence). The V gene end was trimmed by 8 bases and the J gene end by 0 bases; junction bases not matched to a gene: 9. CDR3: CASEGLAGRISTDTQYF. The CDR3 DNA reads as TGTGCCAGCGAAGGACTAGCGGGGCGGATCAGCACAGATACGCAGTATTTT. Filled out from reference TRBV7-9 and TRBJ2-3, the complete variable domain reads DTGVSQNPRHKITKRGQNVTFRCDPISEHNRLYWYRQTLGQGPEFLTYFQNEAQLEKSRLLSDRFSAERPKGSFSTLEIQRTEQGDSAMYLCASEGLAGRISTDTQYFGPGTRLTVL.

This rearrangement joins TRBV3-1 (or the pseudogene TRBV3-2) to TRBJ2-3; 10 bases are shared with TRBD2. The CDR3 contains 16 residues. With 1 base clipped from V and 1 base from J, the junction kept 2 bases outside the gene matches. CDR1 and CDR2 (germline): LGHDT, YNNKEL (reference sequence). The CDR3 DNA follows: TGTGCCAGCAGCCAAGCTAGCGGGGGTGGCACAGATACGCAGTATTTT. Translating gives CASSQASGGGTDTQYF.

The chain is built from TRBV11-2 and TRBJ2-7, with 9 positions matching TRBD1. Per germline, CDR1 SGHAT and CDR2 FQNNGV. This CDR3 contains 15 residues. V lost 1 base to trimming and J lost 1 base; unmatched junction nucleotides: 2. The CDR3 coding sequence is TGTGCCAGCAGCTTAGCGGGACAGGGATCCTACGAGCAGTACTTC. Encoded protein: CASSLAGQGSYEQYF.

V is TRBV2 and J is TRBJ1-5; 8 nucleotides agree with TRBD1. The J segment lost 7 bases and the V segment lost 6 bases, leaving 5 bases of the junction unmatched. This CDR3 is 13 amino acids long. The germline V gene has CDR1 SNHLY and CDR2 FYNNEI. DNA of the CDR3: TGTGCCAGCAGGGACAGGGACCGGCAGCCCCAGCATTTT. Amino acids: CASRDRDRQPQHF.

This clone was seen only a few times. The CDR3 DNA reads TGTGCCAGCTCACCAGAGGATACGCAGTATTTT. Encoded protein: CASSPEDTQYF. This chain links TRBV18 with TRBJ2-3; unclear D gene. CDR1 and CDR2 from the germline V gene are KGHSH and LQKENI. The CDR3 has 11 residues. V was pared by 2 bases and J by 6 bases, with 3 bases between.

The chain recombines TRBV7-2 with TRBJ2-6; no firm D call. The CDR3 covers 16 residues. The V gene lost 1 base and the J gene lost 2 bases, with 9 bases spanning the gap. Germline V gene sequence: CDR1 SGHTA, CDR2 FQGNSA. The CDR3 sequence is CASSLVGSPGANVLTF. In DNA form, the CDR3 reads TGTGCCAGCAGCTTAGTGGGTTCTCCTGGGGCCAACGTCCTGACTTTC.

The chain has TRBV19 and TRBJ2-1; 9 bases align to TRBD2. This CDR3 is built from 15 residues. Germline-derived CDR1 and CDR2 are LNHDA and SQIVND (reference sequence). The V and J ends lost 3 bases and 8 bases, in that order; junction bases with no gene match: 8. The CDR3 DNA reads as TGTGCCAGTAGTATCTGGTCTAGCGGGATGGATGAGCAGTTCTTC. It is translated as CASSIWSSGMDEQFF.

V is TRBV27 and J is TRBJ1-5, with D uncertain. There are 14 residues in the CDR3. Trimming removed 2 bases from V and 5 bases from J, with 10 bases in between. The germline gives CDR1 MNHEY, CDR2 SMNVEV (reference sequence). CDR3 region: CASSLRWGDQPQHF. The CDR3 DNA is TGTGCCAGCAGTTTACGGTGGGGAGATCAGCCCCAGCATTTT.

The CDR3 DNA reads as TGTGCCAGCAGTTCAACAGGGGCTGAAGCTTTCTTT. Protein product: CASSSTGAEAFF. The chain uses TRBV7-9 and TRBJ1-1; 7 bases align to TRBD1. This CDR3 has 12 residues. Trimming cost V 6 bases and J 6 bases; bases outside gene matches: 4. Germline V gene sequence: CDR1 SEHNR, CDR2 FQNEAQ (reference sequence).

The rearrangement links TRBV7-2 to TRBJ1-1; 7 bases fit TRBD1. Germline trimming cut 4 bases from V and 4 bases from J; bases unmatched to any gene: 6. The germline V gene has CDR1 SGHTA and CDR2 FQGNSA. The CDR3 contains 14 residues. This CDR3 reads CASSWQGGGTEAFF. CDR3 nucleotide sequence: TGTGCCAGCAGCTGGCAGGGGGGAGGCACTGAAGCTTTCTTT.

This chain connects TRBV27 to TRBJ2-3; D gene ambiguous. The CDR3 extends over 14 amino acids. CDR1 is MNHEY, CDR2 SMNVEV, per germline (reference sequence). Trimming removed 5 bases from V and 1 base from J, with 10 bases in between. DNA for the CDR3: TGTGCCAGCAGTATCAGACTTCGCACAGATACGCAGTATTTT. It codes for CASSIRLRTDTQYF.

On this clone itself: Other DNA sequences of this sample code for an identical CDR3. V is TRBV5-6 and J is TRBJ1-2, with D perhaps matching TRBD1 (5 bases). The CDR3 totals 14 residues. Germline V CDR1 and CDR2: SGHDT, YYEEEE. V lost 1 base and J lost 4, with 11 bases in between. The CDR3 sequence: CASSLKGVGYGYTF. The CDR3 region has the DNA TGTGCCAGCAGCTTGAAAGGGGTAGGCTATGGCTACACCTTC.